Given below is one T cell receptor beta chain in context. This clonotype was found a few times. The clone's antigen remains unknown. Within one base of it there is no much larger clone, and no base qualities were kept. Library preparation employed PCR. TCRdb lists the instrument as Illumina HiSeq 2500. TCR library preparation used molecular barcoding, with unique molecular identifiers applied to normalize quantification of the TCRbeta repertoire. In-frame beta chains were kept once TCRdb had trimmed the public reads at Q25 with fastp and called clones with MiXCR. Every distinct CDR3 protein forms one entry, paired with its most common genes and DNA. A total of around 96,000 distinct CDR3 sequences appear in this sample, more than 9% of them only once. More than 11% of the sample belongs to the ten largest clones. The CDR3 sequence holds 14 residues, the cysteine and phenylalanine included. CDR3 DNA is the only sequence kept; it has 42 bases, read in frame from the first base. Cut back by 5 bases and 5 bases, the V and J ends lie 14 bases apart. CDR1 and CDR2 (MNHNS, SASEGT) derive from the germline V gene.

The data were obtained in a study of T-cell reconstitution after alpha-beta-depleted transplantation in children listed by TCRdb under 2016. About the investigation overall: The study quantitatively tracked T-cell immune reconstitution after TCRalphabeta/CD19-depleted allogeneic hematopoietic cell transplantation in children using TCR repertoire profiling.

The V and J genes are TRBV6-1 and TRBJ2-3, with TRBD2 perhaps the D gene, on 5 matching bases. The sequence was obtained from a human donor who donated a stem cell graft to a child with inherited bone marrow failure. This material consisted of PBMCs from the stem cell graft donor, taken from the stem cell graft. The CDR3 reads CASSPRDIQDTQYF. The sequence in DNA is TGTGCCAGCAGTCCCCGGGATATCCAAGATACGCAGTATTTT.